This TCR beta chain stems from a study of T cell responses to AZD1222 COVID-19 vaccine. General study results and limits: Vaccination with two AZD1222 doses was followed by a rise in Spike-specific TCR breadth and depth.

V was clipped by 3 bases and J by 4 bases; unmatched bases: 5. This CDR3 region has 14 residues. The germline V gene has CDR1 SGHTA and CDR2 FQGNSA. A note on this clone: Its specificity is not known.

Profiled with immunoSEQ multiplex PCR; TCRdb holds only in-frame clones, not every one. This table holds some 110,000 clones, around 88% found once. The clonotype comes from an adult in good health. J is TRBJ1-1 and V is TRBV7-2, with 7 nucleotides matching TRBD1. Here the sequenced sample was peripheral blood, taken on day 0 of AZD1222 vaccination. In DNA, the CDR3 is TGTGCCAGCAGCTTGACAGGGAAGGTCACTGAAGCTTTCTTT. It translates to CASSLTGKVTEAFF.